This TCR beta chain was identified in a study of cytomegalovirus exposure and HLA in healthy donors. It was with 60 Vbeta and 13 Jbeta primers that the PCR ran. TCRdb's table, derived via immunoSEQ multiplex PCR, lists solely in-frame clones and lacks some. The sample carries fewer than 150,000 clones, around 68% recorded once. Sequencing input: PBMCs. The sequence was obtained from a woman between 45 and 65 years old in good health and CMV-seropositive.

The CDR3 region is CASSLVHRVGTEAFF. The CDR3, as DNA: TGTGCCAGCAGCTTAGTGCACAGGGTTGGCACTGAAGCTTTCTTT. The chain recombines TRBV7-2 with TRBJ1-1, with D possibly TRBD1 on 6 matching bases. Germline CDR1 reads SGHTA; CDR2 reads FQGNSA. Trimming stripped 1 base from V and 4 bases from J, with 13 bases between. This CDR3 comprises 15 residues.